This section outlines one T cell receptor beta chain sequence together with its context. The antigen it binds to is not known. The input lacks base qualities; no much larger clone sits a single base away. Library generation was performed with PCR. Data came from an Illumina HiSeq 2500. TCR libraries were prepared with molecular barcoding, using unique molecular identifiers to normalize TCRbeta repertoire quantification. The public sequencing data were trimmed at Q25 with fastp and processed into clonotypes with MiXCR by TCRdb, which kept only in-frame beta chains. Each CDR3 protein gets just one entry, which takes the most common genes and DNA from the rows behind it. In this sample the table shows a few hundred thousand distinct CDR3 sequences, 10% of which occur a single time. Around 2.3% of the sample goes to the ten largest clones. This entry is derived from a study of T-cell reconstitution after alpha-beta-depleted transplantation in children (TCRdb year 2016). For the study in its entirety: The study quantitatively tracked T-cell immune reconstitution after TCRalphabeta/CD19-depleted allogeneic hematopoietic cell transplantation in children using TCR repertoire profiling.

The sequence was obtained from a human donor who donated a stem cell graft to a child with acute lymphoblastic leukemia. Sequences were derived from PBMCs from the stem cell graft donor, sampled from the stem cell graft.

The CDR3 protein sequence reads: CASSQDFLADTEAFF. The DNA is TGTGCCAGCAGCCAAGATTTTCTGGCGGACACTGAAGCTTTCTTT. This receptor chain uses TRBV5-6 and TRBJ1-1; no D gene is confidently identified. The germline V gene supplies CDR1 SGHDT and CDR2 YYEEEE. Spanning cysteine to phenylalanine, the CDR3 consists of 15 amino acids. The read is trimmed to its CDR3 DNA, 45 bases read in frame from base 1. Relative to germline, V is 4 bases shorter and J is 3 bases shorter, with 16 bases between their ends.